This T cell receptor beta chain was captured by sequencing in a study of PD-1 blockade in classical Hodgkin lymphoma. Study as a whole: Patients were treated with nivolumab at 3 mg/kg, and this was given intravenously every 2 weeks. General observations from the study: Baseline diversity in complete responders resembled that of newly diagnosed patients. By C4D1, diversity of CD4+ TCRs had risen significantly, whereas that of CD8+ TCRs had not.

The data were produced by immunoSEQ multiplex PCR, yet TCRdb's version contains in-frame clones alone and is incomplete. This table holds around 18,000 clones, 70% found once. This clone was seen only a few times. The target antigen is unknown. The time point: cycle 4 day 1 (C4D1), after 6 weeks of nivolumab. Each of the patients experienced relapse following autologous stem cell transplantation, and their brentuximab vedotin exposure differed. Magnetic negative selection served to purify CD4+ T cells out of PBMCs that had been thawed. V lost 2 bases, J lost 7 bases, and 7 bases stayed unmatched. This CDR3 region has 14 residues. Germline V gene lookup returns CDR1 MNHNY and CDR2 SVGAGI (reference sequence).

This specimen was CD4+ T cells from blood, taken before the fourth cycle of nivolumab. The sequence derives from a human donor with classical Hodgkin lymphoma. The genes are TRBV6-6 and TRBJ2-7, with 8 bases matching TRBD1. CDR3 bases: TGTGCCAGCAGTTACAGGACAGGGATCTGGGAGCAGTACTTC. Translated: CASSYRTGIWEQYF.